What follows is one T cell receptor beta chain and its context. The data belong to a study of blood T cell repertoires in COVID-19. For the study at large: In each case, the material was cDNA or gDNA derived from T cells, B-cell-depleted T cells, or PBMCs.

Original handling: Cell counts per sample came from amplifying reference gene primers. Generated by immunoSEQ multiplex PCR, the TCRdb table keeps only in-frame clones and is missing some. The D gene and trimming were derived from the DNA, and the V and J assignments and clone size from that table. The profile shows roughly 300,000 clones, over 75% of them singletons. The clonotype comes from a human donor in a cohort sampled during active COVID-19. The sequencing sample was made of peripheral blood.

CDR3 sequence: CASSLFTGGPQGNQYF. The CDR3 DNA reads as TGTGCCAGCAGCTTGTTTACGGGAGGGCCGCAGGGTAACCAGTACTTC. The chain couples TRBV5-6 to TRBJ2-5; 8 bases are shared with TRBD2. Looked up from germline, CDR1 is SGHDT and CDR2 is YYEEEE. V lost 1 base to trimming and J lost 10 bases; unmatched junction nucleotides: 15. The CDR3 spans 16 residues.